The 19 T cell receptor beta chains below were found in one sample sequenced in a study of T cell responses to AZD1222 COVID-19 vaccine. Sequencing used immunoSEQ multiplex PCR; TCRdb keeps in-frame clones, though not all of them. The sample records tens of thousands of clones, 87% being singletons. Specimen: peripheral blood, collected 28 days after the second AZD1222 dose. The receptors were gathered from an adult who received the AZD1222 COVID-19 vaccine.

The chain employs TRBV24-1 and TRBJ2-3, with 10 bases lining up with TRBD1. Germline lookup yields CDR1 KGHDR and CDR2 SFDVKD. With V trimmed by 4 bases and J by 3 bases, 3 bases remained unmatched. The CDR3 spans 15 residues. The CDR3: CATSDRDRGTDTQYF. DNA of the CDR3: TGTGCCACCAGTGACCGGGACAGGGGTACAGATACGCAGTATTTT.

V usage is TRBV29-1 and J usage is TRBJ2-7; D might be TRBD1 (6 bases). V lost 6 bases, J lost 4 bases, and 13 bases lay in between. This CDR3 is built from 12 residues. Germline CDR1 SQVTM, CDR2 ANQGSEA. CDR3 bases: TGCAGCGTCCGCGGACAGATTTACGAGCAGTACTTC. This sequence encodes CSVRGQIYEQYF.

The chain links TRBV19 to TRBJ2-1, with TRBD1 matching over 10 bases. The CDR3 loop spans 15 amino acids. Trimming took 4 bases from V and 12 from J; bases not matched to a gene: 12. The germline gives CDR1 LNHDA, CDR2 SQIVND (reference sequence). The CDR3 bases are TGTGCCAGTAGTAGCCGCGGGACAGGGGACCTAGGGCAGTTCTTC. Translated: CASSSRGTGDLGQFF. Filled out from reference TRBV19 and TRBJ2-1, the complete variable domain reads DGGITQSPKYLFRKEGQNVTLSCEQNLNHDAMYWYRQDPGQGLRLIYYSQIVNDFQKGDIAEGYSVSREKKESFPLTVTSAQKNPTAFYLCASSSRGTGDLGQFFGPGTRLTVL.

The rearrangement links TRBV15 to TRBJ2-7; 9 bases match TRBD2. V was pared by 5 bases and J by 4 bases, with 6 bases of the junction left unmatched. This CDR3 comprises 14 residues. Germline-derived CDR1 and CDR2 are LNHNV and YYDKDF (reference sequence). The DNA for the CDR3 is TGTGCCACCAGCGGGGGCGGACTAGCGTACGAGCAGTACTTC. Translated, it gives CATSGGGLAYEQYF.

The chain uses TRBV2 and TRBJ1-2; 12 positions match TRBD1. Germline V gene sequence: CDR1 SNHLY, CDR2 FYNNEI. The length of the CDR3 is 13 residues. J gave up 7 bases and V 11 bases, and 8 bases lay outside the gene matches. CDR3 residues: CAEGDRGRGGYTF. DNA for the CDR3: TGTGCCGAAGGGGACAGGGGGCGCGGTGGCTACACCTTC. The entire variable domain, with the rest obtained from reference TRBV2 and TRBJ1-2, is as follows: EPEVTQTPSHQVTQMGQEVILRCVPISNHLYFYWYRQILGQKVEFLVSFYNNEISEKSEIFDDQFSVERPDGSNFTLKIRSTKLEDSAMYFCAEGDRGRGGYTFGSGTRLTVV.

The sample holds one count of this clone. The chain joins TRBV3-1 (or the pseudogene TRBV3-2) to TRBJ1-2; D perhaps matches TRBD1 (6 bases). Germline CDR1 and CDR2: LGHDT and YNNKEL (reference sequence). The CDR3 runs to 17 residues. The germline V and J ends were trimmed by 4 bases and 3 bases, with 21 bases remaining between them. CDR3 loop: CASSPARGGRRDYGYTF. The CDR3 region has the DNA TGTGCCAGCAGCCCCGCGAGGGGGGGACGCCGCGACTATGGCTACACCTTC.

The genes are TRBV10-3 and TRBJ1-6; the D gene is possibly TRBD1 (5 bases). In germline, CDR1 is ENHRY, CDR2 SYGVKD. Between the trimmed V and J ends, which lost 5 bases and 10 bases, there was a span of 24 bases. The CDR3 has 17 residues. The CDR3 coding sequence is TGTGCCATCAGTAACCCGGACGGGGGTTTGGTGGGGTCACCCCTCCACTTT. This sequence encodes CAISNPDGGLVGSPLHF.

The genes are TRBV5-1 and TRBJ2-5; 12 bases map to TRBD2. Trimming took 4 bases from V and 5 from J; bases not matched to a gene: 6. This CDR3 contains 15 residues. In germline, CDR1 is SGHRS, CDR2 YFSETQ. The CDR3 sequence: CASSAGLAGFETQYF. The CDR3 DNA follows: TGCGCCAGCAGCGCTGGACTAGCGGGGTTTGAGACCCAGTACTTC. Filled out from reference TRBV5-1 and TRBJ2-5, the complete variable domain reads KAGVTQTPRYLIKTRGQQVTLSCSPISGHRSVSWYQQTPGQGLQFLFEYFSETQRNKGNFPGRFSGRQFSNSRSEMNVSTLELGDSALYLCASSAGLAGFETQYFGPGTRLLVL.

The chain employs TRBV6-5 and TRBJ1-4; 9 bases fit TRBD1. Germline CDR1 MNHEY, CDR2 SVGAGI. The CDR3 loop spans 15 amino acids. With 4 bases clipped from V and 7 bases from J, the junction kept 7 bases outside the gene matches. The DNA for the CDR3 is TGTGCCAGCAGTTCCTCCCGACAGGGGGGTGAAAAACTGTTTTTT. Protein: CASSSSRQGGEKLFF.

A single count supports this clone. V usage is TRBV6-5 and J usage is TRBJ2-7; no clear D gene. The V gene's germline CDR1 is MNHEY and CDR2 SVGAGI. V was trimmed by 2 bases and J by 0 bases, leaving 8 bases between them. The CDR3 runs 14 residues. The chain's CDR3 is CASSYVSPSYEQYF. For the CDR3, the DNA is TGTGCCAGCAGTTACGTATCACCCTCCTACGAGCAGTACTTC.

V gene TRBV9 combines with J gene TRBJ2-3; weak D call: TRBD2 (6 bases). Germline V gene data show CDR1 as SGDLS and CDR2 as YYNGEE. Trimming removed 0 bases at V and 1 base at J, with 12 bases between. This CDR3 is 16 amino acids long. The CDR3 region has the DNA TGTGCCAGCAGCGTAGCTGAGTGGAGGGGCACAGATACGCAGTATTTT. Its translation: CASSVAEWRGTDTQYF.

This clone was picked up one time. This chain uses TRBV6-5 with TRBJ2-5; D could derive from TRBD1 or TRBD2 (5 bases each). The V gene lost 2 bases and the J gene lost 7 bases, with 14 bases spanning the gap. The CDR3 spans 14 residues. Per the germline V gene, CDR1 is MNHEY and CDR2 is SVGAGI. The CDR3 loop reads CASSYGAGTATQYF. Written as DNA, the CDR3 is TGTGCCAGCAGTTACGGGGCAGGGACGGCGACCCAGTACTTC.

This chain connects TRBV5-1 to TRBJ1-2; D is perhaps TRBD1 (6 bases). The CDR3 consists of 15 residues. Germline values: CDR1 SGHRS, CDR2 YFSETQ. V was trimmed by 4 bases and J by 6 bases, leaving 19 bases between them. In DNA, the CDR3 is TGCGCCAGCAGCGCCCTGACAGGCAGTGTCCATGGCTACACCTTC. Translated: CASSALTGSVHGYTF.

The rearrangement uses TRBV7-2 and TRBJ2-5, with TRBD1 identical over 7 bases. The CDR3 totals 13 residues. The junction had 3 bases not matched to a gene; V was cut back by 6 bases and J by 2 bases. Germline V gives CDR1 SGHTA, CDR2 FQGNSA. CDR3 residues: CASRRDRQETQYF. CDR3 in DNA: TGTGCCAGCAGACGGGACAGACAAGAGACCCAGTACTTC. The whole variable domain, remainder taken from reference TRBV7-2 and TRBJ2-5, is GAGVSQSPSNKVTEKGKDVELRCDPISGHTALYWYRQSLGQGLEFLIYFQGNSAPDKSGLPSDRFSAERTGGSVSTLTIQRTQQEDSAVYLCASRRDRQETQYFGPGTRLLVL.

V gene TRBV18 combines with J gene TRBJ1-3; D unresolved. Looked up from germline, CDR1 is KGHSH and CDR2 is LQKENI. V was pared by 1 base and J by 3 bases, with 13 bases between. The CDR3 loop spans 16 amino acids. The CDR3 DNA reads TGTGCCAGCTCACCACTAGCAGACCGGTTTGGAAACACCATATATTTT. Protein: CASSPLADRFGNTIYF.

The chain joins TRBV5-4 to TRBJ2-2; TRBD1 agrees at 8 bases. Trimming removed 10 bases from V and 0 bases from J; junction bases left unmatched: 14. CDR1 is SGHNT and CDR2 is YYREEE in the germline V gene (reference sequence). This CDR3 contains 17 residues. Here the CDR3 reads CAGRTGNNNANTGELFF. CDR3 coding DNA: TGTGCCGGTCGGACAGGGAACAACAACGCGAACACCGGGGAGCTGTTTTTT.

This chain connects TRBV5-1 to TRBJ2-7, with D perhaps assigned TRBD1 or TRBD2 (5 bases each). The CDR3 totals 14 residues. Germline-derived CDR1 and CDR2 are SGHRS and YFSETQ. Trimming took 1 base from V and 6 from J, leaving 14 bases between them. CDR3 loop: CASSLFGGPGEQYF. The CDR3 bases are TGCGCCAGCAGCTTGTTTGGGGGACCGGGCGAGCAGTACTTC.

This clone was recorded a few times. The CDR3 is CASSSRGGNTIYF. CDR3 DNA: TGTGCCAGCAGCTCCCGGGGCGGAAACACCATATATTTT. The chain combines TRBV7-9 with TRBJ1-3; D might be TRBD1 (5 bases). With 4 bases removed from V and 4 bases from J, the gap between germline ends came to 8 bases. The CDR3 is 13 residues long. Germline CDR1 SEHNR, CDR2 FQNEAQ (reference sequence).

The chain couples TRBV7-9 to TRBJ1-5, with a weak D call TRBD1 (5 bases). Germline V CDR1 and CDR2: SEHNR, FQNEAQ (reference sequence). V gave up 4 bases and J gave up 4 bases, with 14 bases separating them. The CDR3 is made up of 15 amino acids. CDR3 residues: CASSWGLSENQPQHF. The CDR3 DNA reads TGTGCCAGCAGCTGGGGCCTGAGTGAGAATCAGCCCCAGCATTTT. The whole variable domain, remainder taken from reference TRBV7-9 and TRBJ1-5, is DTGVSQNPRHKITKRGQNVTFRCDPISEHNRLYWYRQTLGQGPEFLTYFQNEAQLEKSRLLSDRFSAERPKGSFSTLEIQRTEQGDSAMYLCASSWGLSENQPQHFGDGTRLSIL.